This T cell receptor (beta chain) was recovered during a study of PD-L1 blockade in urothelial cancer. About the research overall: At 3 weeks (second dose) and 6 weeks after starting treatment, blood was analyzed.

Here immunoSEQ multiplex PCR was the method, and the copy in TCRdb shows in-frame clones only, minus some. The table has approximately 100,000 clones, around 93% seen once. CDR1 and CDR2 (germline): MNHNS, SASEGT. V lost 7 bases to trimming and J lost 0 bases, with 13 bases between them. This CDR3 is built from 15 residues. The TCR originated in a woman of 80 years or more with urothelial cancer. The V call is TRBV6-1, the J call TRBJ1-3; D gene ambiguous. Sequencing was performed on PBMCs, taken around atezolizumab (anti-PD-L1) treatment. The CDR3 protein is CASIFVGASGNTIYF. The CDR3 bases are TGTGCCAGCATTTTTGTGGGAGCCTCTGGAAACACCATATATTTT.